This section outlines one TCR beta chain sequence together with its context. Its specificity is unknown. Bulk TCR libraries used previously described methods and listed TCR primers. TCRdb analysed the PCR reads with MiXCR anew, one entry per CDR3 protein. The sample has under 600,000 distinct CDR3 sequences, roughly 24% seen once. Investigators produced naive CD8 libraries from about 19,000 to 1,100,000 sorted cells, drawing on 10%, 30% or 50% RNA. The CDR3 contains 14 residues. The V end was cut by 8 bases, the J end by 11 bases, with 23 bases between. The data derive from a study of molecular identifiers for immune sequencing clone quantification. Study context: Replicate RNA from roughly 21,000 or 96,000 naive CD8 T cells formed five aliquots; four were sequenced.

Whole-study findings and limits: Single-cell amounts of spiked Jurkat TCR RNA were reportedly detectable among about a million naive cells.

The clonotype was recovered from a human donor in good health. Some libraries in this study had Jurkat cell RNA spiked in. This chain uses TRBV5-3 with TRBJ1-5, with unresolved D. TRBV5-3 belongs to the ORF category, with a function that is uncertain. Sequenced: naive CD8+ T cells from blood, with Jurkat cell RNA spiked in. Subset in this sample: FACS-sorted CD8+CD4-CCR7+CD45RA+ naive T cells. CDR3 in amino acids: CASSPRTSGGSQHF. DNA of the CDR3: TGTGCCAGCAGTCCCCGGACCTCCGGAGGGTCCCAGCATTTT.